These 7 T cell receptor beta chains were all obtained from the same sample, sequenced in a study of control samples from healthy donors and cancer patients. Sequencing used immunoSEQ multiplex PCR; TCRdb keeps in-frame clones, though not all of them. The repertoire holds 120,000 to 150,000 clones, with 89% as singletons. Sequencing was done on a sample of blood. These receptors originate from a man aged 25-45 years in good health.

This clone was recorded once. The chain couples TRBV5-1 to TRBJ2-2, with a tentative D call TRBD1 (6 bases). CDR3 length equals 15 residues. The germline CDR1 and CDR2 sequences are SGHRS and YFSETQ. Trimming pared 4 bases from V and 4 bases from J, leaving 14 bases between. CDR3 protein: CASSARDIRTGELFF. The DNA of the CDR3 is TGCGCCAGCAGCGCCCGGGACATACGCACCGGGGAGCTGTTTTTT.

The rearrangement uses TRBV5-1 and TRBJ2-1, with 12 bases lining up with TRBD2. J gave up 6 bases and V 4 bases, and 8 bases lay outside the gene matches. CDR3 length equals 16 residues. CDR1 SGHRS and CDR2 YFSETQ come from the germline V gene. The CDR3 reads CASSPRLAGDFNEQFF. Written as DNA, the CDR3 is TGCGCCAGCAGCCCGCGACTAGCGGGAGATTTCAATGAGCAGTTCTTC.

The rearrangement uses TRBV27 and TRBJ1-5, with TRBD1 matching over 9 bases. The germline V gene has CDR1 MNHEY and CDR2 SMNVEV (reference sequence). The CDR3 length is 15 residues. Trimming took 6 bases from V and 2 from J; bases not matched to a gene: 5. CDR3 loop: CASRGTGFGNQPQHF. The CDR3 DNA reads TGTGCCAGCAGAGGGACAGGGTTCGGCAATCAGCCCCAGCATTTT.

The chain joins TRBV6-5 to TRBJ2-7, with D possibly being TRBD2 (6 bases). The CDR3 length is 13 residues. Trimming shortened V by 2 bases and J by 5 bases, and 10 bases separated the two germline ends. Per the germline V gene, CDR1 is MNHEY and CDR2 is SVGAGI. In nucleotides, the CDR3 is TGTGCCAGCAGTTACCTGGGCGGGAACGAGCAGTACTTC. Its translation is CASSYLGGNEQYF.

Here the CDR3 DNA reads TGTGCCAGCAGCGTAGAACAGGTCTGGAGGGCGGAGCAGTACTTC. This gives the protein CASSVEQVWRAEQYF. The chain uses TRBV9 and TRBJ2-7, with TRBD2 as a possible D gene (6 bases). Germline CDR1 reads SGDLS; CDR2 reads YYNGEE. CDR3 size: 15 residues. Between the trimmed V and J ends, which lost 0 bases and 7 bases, there was a span of 17 bases. The full variable domain, rest sourced from reference TRBV9 and TRBJ2-7, is DSGVTQTPKHLITATGQRVTLRCSPRSGDLSVYWYQQSLDQGLQFLIQYYNGEERAKGNILERFSAQQFPDLHSELNLSSLELGDSALYFCASSVEQVWRAEQYFGPGTRLTVT.

The rearrangement uses TRBV3-1 (or the pseudogene TRBV3-2) and TRBJ2-5, with a tentative D call TRBD1 (6 bases). The CDR3 is 15 residues long. CDR1 and CDR2 (germline): LGHDT, YNNKEL (reference sequence). Trimming removed 0 bases at V and 1 base at J, with 9 bases between. The CDR3 spells CASSQDRDTQETQYF. Written as DNA, the CDR3 is TGTGCCAGCAGCCAAGACAGGGACACCCAAGAGACCCAGTACTTC.

The chain carries TRBV23-1 and TRBJ2-1, with 8 bases identical to TRBD2. TRBV23-1 is assigned to the ORF class and has an uncertain function. With V trimmed by 0 bases and J by 0 bases, 4 bases remained unmatched. The length of the CDR3 is 17 residues. The CDR3 loop reads CASSQSRLAGSYNEQFF. The CDR3 coding sequence is TGCGCCAGCAGTCAATCGCGGCTAGCGGGCTCCTACAATGAGCAGTTCTTC.